These 20 T cell receptor beta chains came from one sample sequenced in a study of spatial heterogeneity in lung cancer. Via MiXCR, TCRdb re-called the 5' RACE reads, giving one row per CDR3 protein. The profile shows about 70,000 distinct CDR3 sequences, around 8.9% of them singletons. Time point noted: blood at routine non-recurrence follow-up after resection. The material sequenced was PBMCs, taken at follow-up. These receptors all come from a female donor with early-stage non-small cell lung cancer.

This sequence joins TRBV11-2 and TRBJ1-2, with D hard to call. The CDR3 extends over 13 amino acids. Trimming stripped 6 bases from V and 3 bases from J, with 11 bases between. CDR1 SGHAT and CDR2 FQNNGV come from the germline V gene. CDR3 coding DNA: TGTGCCAGCAGTCCGAACGACGACTATGGCTACACCTTC. As protein: CASSPNDDYGYTF.

With respect to this clonotype: This is likely a read error, given that the CDR3 carries no conserved phenylalanine or tryptophan at its end. This chain joins TRBV29-1 and TRBJ1-2, with D unclear. From germline, CDR1 is SQVTM and CDR2 ANQGSEA. V lost 0 bases and J 5 bases, leaving 7 bases between the germline ends. The CDR3 is 12 residues long. CDR3 region: CSVEDQIYGYTY. DNA of the CDR3: TGCAGCGTTGAAGATCAGATATATGGCTACACCTAC.

To note about this clonotype: A much larger clone differs by one base, so this may be a read error. This rearrangement joins TRBV7-8 to TRBJ2-2, with a weak D call TRBD1 (6 bases). Trimming pared 3 bases from V and 1 base from J, leaving 12 bases between. In germline, CDR1 is SGHVS, CDR2 FQNEAQ. The CDR3 runs to 16 residues. The CDR3, as DNA: TGTGCCAGCAGCTTCCTTGACAGGTGGAACACCGGGGAGCTGTTTTTT. It translates to CASSFLDRWNTGELFF.

The V and J genes are TRBV7-9 and TRBJ1-2; a possible D gene is TRBD1 (6 bases). This CDR3 spans 13 amino acids. Trimming cost V 3 bases and J 4 bases, with 9 bases left between them. The germline gives CDR1 SEHNR, CDR2 FQNEAQ (reference sequence). In DNA, the CDR3 is TGTGCCAGCAGCTTCCTAGGGGGCTATGGCTACACCTTC. Its protein product is CASSFLGGYGYTF.

The V and J genes are TRBV12-3 or TRBV12-4 and TRBJ1-1, with D tentatively TRBD1 (6 bases). This CDR3 has 13 residues. Trimming removed 5 bases at V and 3 bases at J, with 10 bases between. CDR3: CASSLHRDTEAFF. The DNA for the CDR3 is TGTGCCAGCAGTCTACACAGGGACACTGAAGCTTTCTTT.

This clonotype was detected many times. The chain couples TRBV20-1 to TRBJ2-3, with 11 bases fitting TRBD2. Per the germline V gene, CDR1 is DFQATT and CDR2 is SNEGSKA (reference sequence). CDR3 length: 14 residues. J gave up 11 bases and V 4 bases, and 11 bases lay outside the gene matches. In nucleotides, the CDR3 is TGCAGTGCTATCGGACTAGCGGGTCTGACCCAGCAGTATTTT. Translated, it gives CSAIGLAGLTQQYF.

This clonotype showed up just a few times. The chain joins TRBV2 to TRBJ2-1; TRBD2 agrees at 7 bases. V shed 8 bases, J shed 2 bases, and the junction held 6 bases outside the gene matches. The CDR3 runs 14 residues. The germline V gene has CDR1 SNHLY and CDR2 FYNNEI. The CDR3, as DNA: TGTGCCAGCGGCGGGGGACCTGCCTACAATGAGCAGTTCTTC. Translating gives CASGGGPAYNEQFF.

This clonotype was observed a few times. The V gene is TRBV5-1, the J gene TRBJ2-2; perhaps TRBD2 as D (5 bases). V was cut by 0 bases and J by 5 bases, with 8 bases left in between. The CDR3 has 14 amino acids. CDR1 and CDR2 (germline): SGHRS, YFSETQ. Here the CDR3 reads CASSLAGSTGELFF. The DNA of the CDR3 is TGCGCCAGCAGCTTGGCGGGGAGTACCGGGGAGCTGTTTTTT.

In its sample, this clonotype was seen a few times. CDR3 DNA sequence: TGCGCCAGCAGCTTGGGAACAGGGGGAGCGAACACCGGGGAGCTGTTTTTT. This translates into CASSLGTGGANTGELFF. The chain recombines TRBV5-1 with TRBJ2-2; 8 nucleotides align to TRBD1. The V gene end was trimmed by 0 bases and the J gene end by 0 bases; junction bases not matched to a gene: 4. The germline V gene has CDR1 SGHRS and CDR2 YFSETQ. This CDR3 comprises 17 residues.

This clonotype was counted many times. The gene calls are TRBV6-5 and TRBJ1-5, with no clear D. This CDR3 comprises 13 residues. The V gene's germline CDR1 is MNHEY and CDR2 SVGAGI. V was pared by 5 bases and J by 7 bases, with 12 bases between. CDR3 coding DNA: TGTGCCAGCAGTGATATGCCTAGCCAGCCCCAGCATTTT. It yields the protein CASSDMPSQPQHF.

This clonotype showed up many times. J is TRBJ1-4 and V is TRBV6-1; 9 bases are a match to TRBD1. CDR1 and CDR2 (germline): MNHNS, SASEGT. After removal of 4 bases from V and 7 bases from J, the junction contained 4 bases not matched to a gene. The CDR3 runs 14 residues. This CDR3 is CASSAGQGSEKLFF. The CDR3 nucleotides read TGTGCCAGCAGTGCGGGACAGGGATCTGAAAAACTGTTTTTT.

This clonotype was recorded many times. V usage is TRBV18 and J usage is TRBJ2-4; D ambiguous. Germline CDR1 is KGHSH and CDR2 is LQKENI. Trimming pared 6 bases from V and 3 bases from J, leaving 9 bases between. This CDR3 is 13 amino acids long. The CDR3, as DNA: TGTGCCAGCTCCCCGATGAGCAAAAACATTCAGTACTTC. Residues: CASSPMSKNIQYF.

The chain recombines TRBV28 with TRBJ2-3; the D gene is possibly TRBD2 (6 bases). Germline values: CDR1 MDHEN, CDR2 SYDVKM. V dropped 8 bases and J dropped 8 bases, with 20 bases sitting between them. This CDR3 is built from 14 residues. CDR3 nucleotides: TGTGCCAGCTTTATGGGACTCCCCAGGTGTACGCAGTATTTT. Translated: CASFMGLPRCTQYF.

This clonotype was recorded at least ten times. The chain uses TRBV20-1 and TRBJ2-5; 7 positions agree with TRBD1. With V trimmed by 7 bases and J by 0 bases, 5 bases remained unmatched. The CDR3 is made up of 13 amino acids. CDR1 and CDR2 from the germline V gene are DFQATT and SNEGSKA (reference sequence). The CDR3 protein is CSVPDRYQETQYF. Here the CDR3 DNA reads TGCAGTGTACCGGACAGGTACCAAGAGACCCAGTACTTC.

In its sample, this clonotype was seen a few times. This chain connects TRBV29-1 to TRBJ2-3, with D perhaps matching TRBD1 or TRBD2 (5 bases each). The CDR3 totals 13 residues. The germline V and J ends were trimmed by 8 bases and 3 bases, with 15 bases remaining between them. The germline V gene encodes CDR1 SQVTM and CDR2 ANQGSEA. The CDR3 protein is CSSGAIRTDTQYF. CDR3 bases: TGCAGCTCCGGGGCCATTAGAACAGATACGCAGTATTTT.

V is TRBV23-1 and J is TRBJ2-7, with D tentatively TRBD1 (6 bases). TRBV23-1 is an open reading frame whose function is uncertain. The CDR3 runs to 13 residues. Trimming stripped 8 bases from V and 2 bases from J, with 13 bases between. The CDR3 region has the DNA TGCGCCAGCGGCGAAGGGGGTCCCTACGAGCAGTACTTC. Translating it yields CASGEGGPYEQYF.

The chain carries TRBV6-5 and TRBJ2-7; D perhaps matches TRBD2 (6 bases). The CDR3 has 15 residues. Deletions cut 5 bases from V and 1 base from J, with 15 bases between. Germline V gene data show CDR1 as MNHEY and CDR2 as SVGAGI. CDR3 DNA: TGTGCCAGCAGTCTCCAGGGAGGCCGGTCCTACGAGCAGTACTTC. It encodes CASSLQGGRSYEQYF.

This chain links TRBV18 with TRBJ1-1, with 7 nucleotides matching TRBD1. Trimming cost V 5 bases and J 5 bases; bases outside gene matches: 8. The CDR3 sequence is 14 residues long. The V gene's germline CDR1 is KGHSH and CDR2 LQKENI. CDR3 residues: CASSATTGSTEAFF. The CDR3, as DNA: TGTGCCAGCTCAGCAACGACAGGGTCTACTGAAGCTTTCTTT. Variable domain in full (rest from reference TRBV18 and TRBJ1-1): NAGVMQNPRHLVRRRGQEARLRCSPMKGHSHVYWYRQLPEEGLKFMVYLQKENIIDESGMPKERFSAEFPKEGPSILRIQQVVRGDSAAYFCASSATTGSTEAFFGQGTRLTVV.

This chain uses TRBV28 with TRBJ1-1, with a weak D call TRBD1 (5 bases). Trimming cost V 5 bases and J 12 bases, with 25 bases left between them. This CDR3 is built from 15 residues. CDR1 MDHEN and CDR2 SYDVKM come from the germline V gene. CDR3 sequence reads: CASSPPQSTASVPFF. DNA for the CDR3: TGTGCCAGCAGTCCCCCGCAATCGACAGCCTCGGTACCTTTCTTT.

This clonotype was seen ten or more times. The chain combines TRBV2 with TRBJ1-3; TRBD1 might be the D (5 bases). The CDR3 consists of 11 residues. Germline V CDR1 and CDR2: SNHLY, FYNNEI. Trimming left V 6 bases short and J 6 bases short, with 6 bases between. The CDR3 is CASRGPNTIYF. The CDR3 DNA reads as TGTGCCAGCAGGGGGCCAAACACCATATATTTT.